The clone carrying this T cell receptor (beta chain) has only a few counts. The target antigen is unknown. The entry originates in a study of identical twins. Whole-study findings and limits: Beta clonotypes that were abundant in cord blood contained fewer insertions, a pattern absent from memory repertoires. For monozygotic twins, models underestimated out-of-frame TCR alpha sharing.

TCRdb reprocessed the 5' RACE reads via MiXCR and lists one record per CDR3 protein. This table holds 1,800,000 or so distinct CDR3 sequences, around a third found once. The ends were cut back, 5 bases at V and 0 bases at J, with 13 bases in the middle. Looked up from germline, CDR1 is LGHDT and CDR2 is YNNKEL (reference sequence). CDR3 length equals 15 residues. The specimen was cord blood. The TCR was taken from a newborn girl in good health. V usage is TRBV3-1 and J usage is TRBJ1-2; D perhaps matches TRBD1 (6 bases). CDR3 region: CASSSWTDTNYGYTF. DNA of the CDR3: TGTGCCAGCAGCTCCTGGACAGATACTAACTATGGCTACACCTTC.